The 30 T cell receptor beta chains presented below share a single source sample, sequenced in a study of CD8 T cells in Susac syndrome. A quantity of about 0.5 to 1 ug RNA underwent reverse transcription using random hexamers. MiXCR, run by TCRdb on the immunoSEQ multiplex PCR reads, gives a single entry per CDR3 protein. Of roughly 180,000 distinct CDR3 sequences in the sample, about 94% are singletons; the top ten hold 0.085% to 0.13%. The specimen sequenced was CD4+ T cells from PBMCs. These receptors all come from a human donor in good health.

The CDR3 sequence: CASSRDRATYEQYF. CDR3 bases: TGTGCCAGCAGTCGAGACAGGGCTACCTACGAGCAGTACTTC. The chain uses TRBV28 and TRBJ2-7, with 7 positions matching TRBD1. The CDR3 length is 14 residues. Per the germline V gene, CDR1 is MDHEN and CDR2 is SYDVKM. The J segment lost 2 bases and the V segment lost 5 bases, leaving 6 bases of the junction unmatched.

The chain couples TRBV4-3 to TRBJ2-7; 8 nucleotides match TRBD1. CDR3 size: 17 residues. Trimming at V came to 0 bases and at J to 4 bases, leaving 11 bases not matched to a gene. From germline, CDR1 is LGHNA and CDR2 YSLEER. This CDR3 is CASSQDFRTGLRYEQYF. CDR3 nucleotide sequence: TGCGCCAGCAGCCAAGATTTTAGGACAGGGCTAAGGTACGAGCAGTACTTC.

V and J are TRBV19 and TRBJ2-3; D not certain. The CDR3 consists of 15 residues. Germline CDR1 LNHDA, CDR2 SQIVND (reference sequence). V dropped 3 bases and J dropped 3 bases, with 13 bases sitting between them. The CDR3 here is CASSIWLVRTDTQYF. The DNA for the CDR3 is TGTGCCAGTAGTATCTGGCTAGTGAGGACAGATACGCAGTATTTT.

The chain employs TRBV5-6 and TRBJ1-5; D unresolved. Germline V gene lookup returns CDR1 SGHDT and CDR2 YYEEEE. The CDR3 is 13 residues long. Trimming removed 4 bases from V and 5 bases from J, with 10 bases in between. The CDR3 here is CASSPGVDQPQHF. The CDR3 nucleotides are TGTGCCAGCAGCCCGGGCGTAGATCAGCCCCAGCATTTT.

J is TRBJ2-5 and V is TRBV4-2, with D perhaps matching TRBD1 (6 bases). This CDR3 contains 13 residues. Germline CDR1 is LGHNA and CDR2 is YNFKEQ. The V end lost 4 bases, the J end lost 5 bases, and 11 bases lay between the germline ends. The CDR3 region is CASSPGQGETQYF. CDR3 coding DNA: TGTGCCAGCAGCCCTGGGCAGGGGGAGACCCAGTACTTC.

This sequence joins TRBV7-2 and TRBJ2-3, with D unclear. The CDR3 sequence is 14 residues long. The germline CDR1 and CDR2 sequences are SGHTA and FQGNSA. Trimming removed 1 base from V and 2 bases from J, with 7 bases in between. CDR3 loop: CASSLGPTTDTQYF. As DNA, the CDR3 is TGTGCCAGCAGCTTAGGACCAACCACAGATACGCAGTATTTT.

The CDR3 DNA follows: TGTGCCAGCAGGGGTCGGGGCGAGCAGTACTTC. Translation: CASRGRGEQYF. The rearrangement links TRBV6-2 or TRBV6-3 to TRBJ2-7; possible D gene TRBD2, 5 bases. Germline V lookup: CDR1 MNHEY, CDR2 SVGEGT. The CDR3 has 11 residues. The V end was cut by 6 bases, the J end by 6 bases, with 9 bases between.

The gene calls are TRBV5-1 and TRBJ2-1; D might be TRBD1 (5 bases). The germline CDR1 and CDR2 sequences are SGHRS and YFSETQ. The CDR3 runs 13 residues. Deletions cut 3 bases from V and 10 bases from J, with 14 bases between. The CDR3 sequence: CASSSDSYGEQFF. CDR3 nucleotides: TGCGCCAGCAGCTCAGACAGTTATGGAGAGCAGTTCTTC. Full variable domain (remainder filled in from reference TRBV5-1 and TRBJ2-1): KAGVTQTPRYLIKTRGQQVTLSCSPISGHRSVSWYQQTPGQGLQFLFEYFSETQRNKGNFPGRFSGRQFSNSRSEMNVSTLELGDSALYLCASSSDSYGEQFFGPGTRLTVL.

The chain combines TRBV6-6 with TRBJ2-7; maybe TRBD1 (6 bases). This CDR3 has 12 amino acids. Per germline, CDR1 MNHNY and CDR2 SVGAGI (reference sequence). Trimming left V 6 bases short and J 2 bases short, with 8 bases between. The DNA for the CDR3 is TGTGCCAGCAGCAACAGGGCCTACGAGCAGTACTTC. Its protein is CASSNRAYEQYF.

V usage is TRBV7-8 and J usage is TRBJ1-2; perhaps TRBD1 as D (6 bases). The CDR3 is 12 residues long. Germline lookup yields CDR1 SGHVS and CDR2 FQNEAQ. V was trimmed by 5 bases and J by 7 bases, leaving 11 bases between them. In DNA form, the CDR3 reads TGTGCCAGCAGCCCAGGGGATGCTGGCTACACCTTC. The encoded protein is CASSPGDAGYTF.

This chain uses TRBV30 with TRBJ1-5; tentatively, D is TRBD1 (5 bases). CDR3 size: 13 residues. Germline lookup yields CDR1 GTSNPN and CDR2 SVGIG (reference sequence). V was trimmed by 1 base and J by 4 bases, leaving 8 bases between them. The CDR3 here is CAWSGDGNQPQHF. The CDR3 DNA reads TGTGCCTGGAGTGGGGACGGTAATCAGCCCCAGCATTTT.

This chain uses TRBV5-1 with TRBJ2-7, with D perhaps matching TRBD1 (6 bases). The CDR3 consists of 14 residues. V gave up 4 bases and J gave up 1 base, with 12 bases separating them. CDR1 and CDR2 (germline): SGHRS, YFSETQ. CDR3 residues: CASSRTTGSYEQYF. DNA for the CDR3: TGCGCCAGCAGCCGTACAACAGGGTCCTACGAGCAGTACTTC.

The CDR3: CASSQEYGGGNQPQHF. CDR3 bases: TGTGCCAGCAGCCAAGAATACGGGGGTGGTAATCAGCCCCAGCATTTT. This rearrangement joins TRBV3-1 to TRBJ1-5, with D tentatively TRBD1 (5 bases). Germline values: CDR1 LGHDT, CDR2 YNNKEL (reference sequence). V dropped 0 bases and J dropped 4 bases, with 13 bases sitting between them. The CDR3 is 16 amino acids.

The rearrangement uses TRBV14 and TRBJ2-5; TRBD1 matches at 7 bases. Per the germline V gene, CDR1 is SGHDN and CDR2 is FVKESK. V lost 5 bases and J lost 1; bases outside the gene matches: 1. The CDR3 is 13 amino acids. The CDR3 DNA follows: TGTGCCAGCAGCGACAGGGTCCAAGAGACCCAGTACTTC. It yields the protein CASSDRVQETQYF. Combining the CDR3 with reference TRBV14 and TRBJ2-5 gives the whole variable domain EAGVTQFPSHSVIEKGQTVTLRCDPISGHDNLYWYRRVMGKEIKFLLHFVKESKQDESGMPNNRFLAERTGGTYSTLKVQPAELEDSGVYFCASSDRVQETQYFGPGTRLLVL.

The V call is TRBV18, the J call TRBJ2-5; 10 positions agree with TRBD2. V shed 4 bases and J 3 bases; nucleotides not matched to a gene: 11. This CDR3 region has 17 residues. Germline CDR1 KGHSH, CDR2 LQKENI. CDR3 nucleotides: TGTGCCAGCTCACTCCTTCTGAGCGGGAGGGCCGAAGAGACCCAGTACTTC. It specifies CASSLLLSGRAEETQYF.

This chain connects TRBV7-9 to TRBJ2-3; D remains ambiguous. CDR1 is SEHNR and CDR2 is FQNEAQ in the germline V gene (reference sequence). The CDR3 runs 11 residues. Trimming removed 5 bases from V and 6 bases from J, with 6 bases in between. CDR3 loop: CASSDSDTQYF. DNA for the CDR3: TGTGCCAGCAGCGACTCTGATACGCAGTATTTT.

V gene TRBV6-6 combines with J gene TRBJ2-3; 8 nucleotides align to TRBD2. The CDR3 is 13 amino acids. The J segment lost 3 bases and the V segment lost 10 bases, leaving 6 bases of the junction unmatched. Germline CDR1 MNHNY, CDR2 SVGAGI (reference sequence). CDR3 region: CATQAGGTDTQYF. DNA for the CDR3: TGTGCCACCCAGGCGGGAGGTACAGATACGCAGTATTTT.

The chain uses TRBV27 and TRBJ2-1, with 8 bases aligning to TRBD2. The CDR3 sequence is 17 residues long. CDR1 and CDR2 from the germline V gene are MNHEY and SMNVEV (reference sequence). With V trimmed by 7 bases and J by 4 bases, 15 bases remained unmatched. The CDR3 region is CASTPRAASGYYNEQFF. CDR3 coding DNA: TGTGCCAGCACCCCAAGGGCGGCTAGCGGGTATTACAATGAGCAGTTCTTC.

This chain joins TRBV2 and TRBJ1-2, with TRBD1 identical over 7 bases. Trimming removed 8 bases from V and 7 bases from J; junction bases left unmatched: 10. Germline V gene data show CDR1 as SNHLY and CDR2 as FYNNEI. The CDR3 runs to 13 residues. CDR3 sequence (DNA): TGTGCCAGCTATACCCCAGGGGGACTTGGCTACACCTTC. Residues: CASYTPGGLGYTF.

The chain employs TRBV4-2 and TRBJ2-7; either TRBD1 or TRBD2 may supply D (5 bases each). CDR3 size: 13 residues. The V gene's germline CDR1 is LGHNA and CDR2 YNFKEQ. Trimming pared 0 bases from V and 5 bases from J, leaving 8 bases between. CDR3 bases: TGTGCCAGCAGCCAAGAAGGGACCCACGAGCAGTACTTC. It specifies CASSQEGTHEQYF.

CDR3 region: CASSSEGLRGYTF. The CDR3 DNA reads TGTGCCAGCAGCTCCGAAGGGCTACGGGGCTACACCTTC. V is TRBV14 and J is TRBJ1-2; no clear D gene. Trimming took off 5 bases at V and 8 bases at J, with 15 bases between the two ends. CDR1 is SGHDN and CDR2 is FVKESK in the germline V gene. The CDR3 totals 13 residues.

The rearrangement links TRBV9 to TRBJ1-2; D is perhaps TRBD1 (5 bases). Germline V CDR1 and CDR2: SGDLS, YYNGEE. The length of the CDR3 is 14 residues. Trimming stripped 4 bases from V and 12 bases from J, with 22 bases between. CDR3 in amino acids: CASSLTTSDSDHTF. In DNA, the CDR3 is TGTGCCAGCAGCCTGACGACAAGCGACAGCGATCACACCTTC.

The chain combines TRBV6-6 with TRBJ1-2, with 9 bases matching TRBD1. The CDR3 extends over 14 amino acids. The trim removed 6 bases at V and 4 bases at J, leaving 6 bases unmatched. Per the germline V gene, CDR1 is MNHNY and CDR2 is SVGAGI (reference sequence). CDR3 loop: CASRSPGQGYGYTF. CDR3 coding DNA: TGTGCCAGCAGATCCCCGGGACAGGGCTATGGCTACACCTTC.

V is TRBV3-1 and J is TRBJ2-1, with no clear D. The CDR3 totals 11 residues. V lost 0 bases and J 7 bases, leaving 1 base between the germline ends. Germline V CDR1 and CDR2: LGHDT, YNNKEL (reference sequence). The CDR3 loop is CASSQENEQFF. The CDR3 DNA reads as TGTGCCAGCAGCCAAGAGAATGAGCAGTTCTTC.

The chain joins TRBV11-2 to TRBJ2-7, with a tentative D call TRBD1 (5 bases). Trimming pared 7 bases from V and 0 bases from J, leaving 16 bases between. The germline gives CDR1 SGHAT, CDR2 FQNNGV. The CDR3 runs to 15 residues. DNA for the CDR3: TGTGCCAGCAACGTACAGGACGGCGTCTCCTACGAGCAGTACTTC. It specifies CASNVQDGVSYEQYF.

This chain uses TRBV25-1 with TRBJ2-7; perhaps TRBD1 as D (5 bases). Germline V gene sequence: CDR1 MGHDK, CDR2 SYGVNS. CDR3 size: 12 residues. The ends were cut back, 6 bases at V and 6 bases at J, with 12 bases in the middle. This CDR3 is CASRDTTIEQYF. The CDR3 DNA reads TGTGCCAGCAGGGACACAACTATCGAGCAGTACTTC.

V gene TRBV15 combines with J gene TRBJ2-1, with a weak D call TRBD2 (6 bases). The CDR3 length is 16 residues. V lost 5 bases, J lost 8 bases, and 22 bases lay in between. Germline V gene data show CDR1 as LNHNV and CDR2 as YYDKDF (reference sequence). In DNA form, the CDR3 reads TGTGCCACCAGCCCACAGTACCCCGGGAGCCACCATGAGCAGTTCTTC. Its protein product is CATSPQYPGSHHEQFF.

The chain couples TRBV30 to TRBJ2-5; 8 positions match TRBD2. The CDR3 spans 14 residues. V lost 3 bases and J lost 3; bases outside the gene matches: 6. In germline, CDR1 is GTSNPN, CDR2 SVGIG (reference sequence). Here the CDR3 DNA reads TGTGCCTGGAGCCGGCTTAGCGGGAAAGAGACCCAGTACTTC. This codes for CAWSRLSGKETQYF.

V and J are TRBV30 and TRBJ1-2; D unresolved. The CDR3 is made up of 11 amino acids. V lost 0 bases and J lost 13, with 12 bases in between. Germline CDR1 GTSNPN, CDR2 SVGIG (reference sequence). CDR3 region: CAWSVRRAATF. CDR3 sequence (DNA): TGTGCCTGGAGTGTACGTCGGGCGGCCACCTTC.

V is TRBV7-9 and J is TRBJ2-7, with 7 bases lining up with TRBD1. In germline, CDR1 is SEHNR, CDR2 FQNEAQ (reference sequence). After removal of 6 bases from V and 3 bases from J, the junction contained 5 bases not matched to a gene. This CDR3 region has 13 residues. The CDR3 is CASREGQLYEQYF. DNA for the CDR3: TGTGCCAGCAGAGAGGGACAGCTCTACGAGCAGTACTTC.